Judged by abundance, the clone carrying this TCR beta chain is medium-sized. Its antigen remains unidentified. Some clones are missing from TCRdb's copy, which holds only in-frame ones; the method was immunoSEQ multiplex PCR. The repertoire includes 28,000 or so clones, 85% to 90% of them detected once, and less than 7% sits in the top ten. The data derive from a study of T cells in tuberculosis. On average roughly 100,000 T cells per donor were immunosequenced. The study's findings and limits: Smaller alpha distances in active tuberculosis partly reflected shorter CDR3-alpha lengths. Active tuberculosis cases were adults; controls were adolescents.

Sequencing was carried out using PBMCs. The clonotype comes from a donor under 30 with latent tuberculosis or without tuberculosis infection.

The CDR3 coding sequence is TGCGCCAGCAGCTACGGGACAGGCGACAATGAGCAGTTCTTC. Translated: CASSYGTGDNEQFF. The V and J genes are TRBV5-1 and TRBJ2-1, with 8 bases identical to TRBD1. J lost 5 bases, V lost 3 bases, and 4 bases had no gene match. CDR3 length equals 14 residues. Germline V gene lookup returns CDR1 SGHRS and CDR2 YFSETQ.